The 28 T cell receptor beta chains below were found in one sample sequenced in a study of T-cell memory formation after mild COVID-19. TCRdb independently ran MiXCR on the 5' RACE reads; one entry per CDR3 protein. The sample records approximately 210,000 distinct CDR3 sequences, roughly a tenth being singletons. Sequenced input: PBMCs or a T cell subset sorted from them (not recorded which). The receptors come from a man between 18 and 29 years old who had mild COVID-19 (a few samples of this study predate the infection). Cell type and time point are not known.

This clonotype has just a few counts. The gene calls are TRBV5-1 and TRBJ1-6; D unclear. V lost 0 bases and J 14 bases, leaving 18 bases between the germline ends. In germline, CDR1 is SGHRS, CDR2 YFSETQ. The CDR3 consists of 15 residues. The CDR3 reads CASSLEGTVPSSLHF. CDR3 bases: TGCGCCAGCAGCTTGGAGGGCACAGTGCCGTCGTCCCTCCACTTT.

Concerning this clonotype itself: The junction differs from germline at one of its ends, possibly a read error. The V and J genes are TRBV5-6 and TRBJ1-2; D call uncertain. The germline V gene encodes CDR1 SGHDT and CDR2 YYEEEE. The CDR3 runs 11 residues. This CDR3 is CDSSLDYGYTF. Written as DNA, the CDR3 is TGTGACAGCAGCTTGGACTATGGCTACACCTTC. The full variable domain, rest sourced from reference TRBV5-6 and TRBJ1-2, is DAGVTQSPTHLIKTRGQQVTLRCSPKSGHDTVSWYQQALGQGPQFIFQYYEEEERQRGNFPDRFSGHQFPNYSSELNVNALLLGDSALYLCDSSLDYGYTFGSGTRLTVV.

The V and J genes are TRBV6-2 or TRBV6-3 and TRBJ2-3; possible D gene TRBD2, 6 bases. Germline V CDR1 and CDR2: MNHEY, SVGEGT. The V and J ends lost 6 bases and 6 bases respectively, with 13 bases between them. The length of the CDR3 is 13 residues. In DNA form, the CDR3 reads TGTGCCAGCAGAAAGGAGGGCGCGGATACGCAGTATTTT. Amino acid sequence: CASRKEGADTQYF.

This chain uses TRBV27 with TRBJ2-1; 9 bases align to TRBD2. J gave up 2 bases and V 5 bases, and 10 bases lay outside the gene matches. This CDR3 is 17 amino acids long. Germline V gives CDR1 MNHEY, CDR2 SMNVEV (reference sequence). As DNA, the CDR3 is TGTGCCAGCAGTCCCCGAGGAGCGGGGGGTACCTACAATGAGCAGTTCTTC. This codes for CASSPRGAGGTYNEQFF.

This chain joins TRBV5-1 and TRBJ1-2, with 7 bases that match TRBD1. V lost 4 bases, J lost 6 bases, and 9 bases stayed unmatched. Germline V gene lookup returns CDR1 SGHRS and CDR2 YFSETQ. The CDR3 is 14 residues long. For the CDR3, the DNA is TGCGCCAGCAGCCTACGACAGGGTGGAGATGGCTACACCTTC. This encodes CASSLRQGGDGYTF.

J is TRBJ1-2 and V is TRBV5-1; D is unclear. Trimming pared 5 bases from V and 9 bases from J, leaving 20 bases between. The CDR3 length is 14 residues. Germline CDR1 is SGHRS and CDR2 is YFSETQ. CDR3 residues: CASRQTGSDIRYTF. The CDR3 nucleotides read TGCGCCAGCAGACAAACGGGCAGCGACATACGCTACACCTTC.

This clonotype was seen only a few times. J is TRBJ2-3 and V is TRBV5-1; 9 nucleotides match TRBD2. The V segment lost 2 bases and the J segment 6 bases; nucleotides outside the gene matches: 7. The CDR3 is 15 amino acids. Per germline, CDR1 SGHRS and CDR2 YFSETQ. CDR3 DNA sequence: TGCGCCAGCAGCTTTCCCGCGGGGGGGCCGGATACGCAGTATTTT. This translates into CASSFPAGGPDTQYF.

The rearrangement links TRBV7-2 to TRBJ2-5; the match to TRBD2 covers 11 bases. V was clipped by 1 base and J by 5 bases; unmatched bases: 6. Germline-derived CDR1 and CDR2 are SGHTA and FQGNSA. This CDR3 has 16 residues. The CDR3 coding sequence is TGTGCCAGCAGCTTAGTTGTAGCGGGGGGGCGTGAGACCCAGTACTTC. Its translation is CASSLVVAGGRETQYF. Full variable domain (remainder filled in from reference TRBV7-2 and TRBJ2-5): GAGVSQSPSNKVTEKGKDVELRCDPISGHTALYWYRQSLGQGLEFLIYFQGNSAPDKSGLPSDRFSAERTGGSVSTLTIQRTQQEDSAVYLCASSLVVAGGRETQYFGPGTRLLVL.

The chain recombines TRBV5-1 with TRBJ2-5, with 12 nucleotides matching TRBD2. CDR3 size: 14 residues. Unmatched junction bases numbered 4, after V lost 5 bases and J lost 5 bases. Germline assignment: CDR1 SGHRS and CDR2 YFSETQ. This chain's CDR3 is CASRGLAGLETQYF. CDR3 DNA sequence: TGCGCCAGCAGGGGACTAGCGGGCCTTGAGACCCAGTACTTC.

This clonotype showed up just a few times. The chain employs TRBV9 and TRBJ2-7; D may be TRBD1 or TRBD2 (5 bases each). Trimming took 0 bases from V and 7 from J, leaving 14 bases between them. Germline CDR1 reads SGDLS; CDR2 reads YYNGEE. This CDR3 comprises 14 residues. The CDR3 protein is CASSVAMERGEQYF. CDR3 bases: TGTGCCAGCAGCGTAGCCATGGAGAGGGGAGAGCAGTACTTC.

The chain recombines TRBV5-1 with TRBJ1-1; D unclear. The germline V gene has CDR1 SGHRS and CDR2 YFSETQ. The CDR3 has 13 amino acids. V was pared by 4 bases and J by 1 base, with 8 bases between. CDR3 nucleotides: TGCGCCAGCAGCGTGCAGGAGAACACTGAAGCTTTCTTT. As protein: CASSVQENTEAFF.

This clonotype was picked up a small number of times. The rearrangement joins TRBV5-1 to TRBJ1-6; 7 bases map to TRBD1. V lost 2 bases, J lost 7 bases, and 3 bases stayed unmatched. The CDR3 runs 14 residues. Germline V gives CDR1 SGHRS, CDR2 YFSETQ. The CDR3 region is CASSFGQENSPLHF. The CDR3 DNA sequence: TGCGCCAGCAGCTTTGGACAGGAGAATTCACCCCTCCACTTT.

Only a few counts were recorded for this clonotype. The CDR3 bases are TGTGCCAGCAGCGCCCGGGTGCTCACAGATACGCAGTATTTT. It yields the protein CASSARVLTDTQYF. The chain has TRBV9 and TRBJ2-3; D gene uncertain. Germline V gene data show CDR1 as SGDLS and CDR2 as YYNGEE. This CDR3 has 14 amino acids. V gave up 3 bases and J gave up 2 bases, with 10 bases separating them.

The chain uses TRBV12-3 or TRBV12-4 and TRBJ2-2; no definite D call. The CDR3 has 14 amino acids. V gave up 3 bases and J gave up 7 bases, with 12 bases separating them. The CDR3 nucleotides read TGTGCCAGCAGTTTGGGTATGGCTGGCGGGGAGCTGTTTTTT. This gives the protein CASSLGMAGGELFF.

This clonotype was observed many times. Here the CDR3 DNA reads TGTGCCAGCAGCCCCCGTGGGGGGTTGAGCTCCTATAATTCACCCCTCCACTTT. It encodes CASSPRGGLSSYNSPLHF. The chain has TRBV3-1 and TRBJ1-6; a weak D match, TRBD1 (5 bases). V was pared by 4 bases and J by 0 bases, with 16 bases between. Germline CDR1 reads LGHDT; CDR2 reads YNNKEL (reference sequence). CDR3 length: 18 amino acids.

The genes are TRBV28 and TRBJ2-7; D might be TRBD1 (6 bases). Germline loops: CDR1 MDHEN, CDR2 SYDVKM. This CDR3 is 13 amino acids long. V was shortened by 8 bases and J by 6 bases, with 17 bases between the two germline ends. The CDR3: CASVSTGSGEQYV. CDR3 nucleotide sequence: TGTGCCAGCGTAAGTACAGGGAGTGGCGAGCAGTACGTC.

The chain links TRBV5-1 to TRBJ2-3; D unclear. The CDR3 totals 14 residues. The V gene lost 0 bases and the J gene lost 8 bases, with 13 bases spanning the gap. In germline, CDR1 is SGHRS, CDR2 YFSETQ. The CDR3 nucleotides read TGCGCCAGCAGCTTGGAAAGTAGGAGTTCTACGCAGTATTTT. Residues: CASSLESRSSTQYF.

This clonotype was seen a few times. The chain joins TRBV10-2 to TRBJ1-6, with D possibly matching TRBD1 (6 bases). CDR1 is WSHSY and CDR2 is SAAADI in the germline V gene. The CDR3 sequence is 20 residues long. Trimming stripped 0 bases from V and 0 bases from J, with 18 bases between. This chain's CDR3 is CASSESVGRQASSYNSPLHF. CDR3 nucleotide sequence: TGCGCCAGCAGTGAGTCTGTGGGCCGACAGGCGAGCTCCTATAATTCACCCCTCCACTTT.

This clonotype was counted a few times. The chain carries TRBV7-2 and TRBJ2-7, with a weak D call TRBD2 (5 bases). The CDR3 spans 13 residues. Germline CDR1 SGHTA, CDR2 FQGNSA. V lost 4 bases, J lost 7 bases, and 14 bases lay in between. The CDR3 here is CASSSRRGSEQYV. Here the CDR3 DNA reads TGTGCCAGCAGCTCGCGTCGGGGAAGTGAGCAGTACGTC.

The V call is TRBV3-1, the J call TRBJ2-2; D is uncertain. V dropped 4 bases and J dropped 5 bases, with 11 bases sitting between them. The CDR3 sequence is 14 residues long. Germline V CDR1 and CDR2: LGHDT, YNNKEL (reference sequence). CDR3 region: CASSLHTRTGELFF. CDR3 DNA sequence: TGTGCCAGCAGCCTTCACACCAGAACCGGGGAGCTGTTTTTT.

The table lists this clonotype with many counts. This chain links TRBV5-1 with TRBJ2-1; 9 bases align to TRBD1. The junction had 13 bases not matched to a gene; V was cut back by 6 bases and J by 9 bases. Germline V gene data show CDR1 as SGHRS and CDR2 as YFSETQ. The CDR3 sequence is 15 residues long. The CDR3 region is CASTVPGQGQGEQFF. In DNA, the CDR3 is TGCGCCAGCACCGTCCCGGGACAGGGACAGGGTGAGCAGTTCTTC.

This clonotype has more than one count but fewer than ten. The chain employs TRBV7-9 and TRBJ2-7; D ambiguous. Trimming shortened V by 2 bases and J by 4 bases, and 12 bases separated the two germline ends. Germline V gene lookup returns CDR1 SEHNR and CDR2 FQNEAQ (reference sequence). The CDR3 has 14 amino acids. The CDR3 DNA reads as TGTGCCAGCAGCTTATTCGATGGATTTTACGAGCAGTACGTC. Translated, it gives CASSLFDGFYEQYV.

V gene TRBV12-3 or TRBV12-4 combines with J gene TRBJ2-2; TRBD1 matches 7 bases. This CDR3 is built from 15 residues. J gave up 5 bases and V 4 bases, and 7 bases lay outside the gene matches. CDR3 sequence (DNA): TGTGCCAGCAGTTCGACAGGGCGGGTAACCGGGGAGCTGTTTTTT. It specifies CASSSTGRVTGELFF.

CDR3 nucleotide sequence: TGTGCCAGCAACCTCGGGGGGGGAACCGGGGAGCTGTTTTTT. This codes for CASNLGGGTGELFF. The chain uses TRBV7-2 and TRBJ2-2, with TRBD2 identical over 8 bases. The germline CDR1 and CDR2 sequences are SGHTA and FQGNSA. The CDR3 sequence is 14 residues long. V lost 7 bases and J lost 5; bases outside the gene matches: 6.

The V gene is TRBV4-3, the J gene TRBJ2-3, with D unresolved. Trimming removed 1 base from V and 2 bases from J, with 4 bases in between. This CDR3 is built from 13 residues. Germline V CDR1 and CDR2: LGHNA, YSLEER. The CDR3 sequence: CASSQGFTDTQYF. The DNA of the CDR3 is TGCGCCAGCAGCCAAGGTTTCACAGATACGCAGTATTTT.

The table lists this clonotype with a few counts. This chain connects TRBV10-3 to TRBJ1-4; TRBD1 agrees at 7 bases. Looked up from germline, CDR1 is ENHRY and CDR2 is SYGVKD. The trim removed 0 bases at V and 0 bases at J, leaving 4 bases unmatched. The CDR3 sequence is 17 residues long. CDR3 region: CAISESGQKATNEKLFF. The CDR3 DNA follows: TGTGCCATCAGTGAGTCGGGACAGAAAGCAACTAATGAAAAACTGTTTTTT.

This clonotype was observed many times. The rearrangement links TRBV5-6 to TRBJ2-3, with TRBD2 identical over 7 bases. Per the germline V gene, CDR1 is SGHDT and CDR2 is YYEEEE. The CDR3 consists of 15 residues. The V gene end was trimmed by 3 bases and the J gene end by 2 bases; junction bases not matched to a gene: 6. The CDR3 sequence is CASSSLAYLTDTQYF. In DNA form, the CDR3 reads TGTGCCAGCAGCTCACTAGCGTATCTCACAGATACGCAGTATTTT.

There are a few counts of this clonotype. V gene TRBV12-3 or TRBV12-4 combines with J gene TRBJ1-2; the match to TRBD1 covers 8 bases. Germline trimming cut 5 bases from V and 4 bases from J; bases unmatched to any gene: 9. The CDR3 length is 15 residues. The CDR3 spells CASSPQGQGLYGYTF. The CDR3 nucleotides read TGTGCCAGCAGTCCACAAGGACAGGGTCTCTATGGCTACACCTTC.